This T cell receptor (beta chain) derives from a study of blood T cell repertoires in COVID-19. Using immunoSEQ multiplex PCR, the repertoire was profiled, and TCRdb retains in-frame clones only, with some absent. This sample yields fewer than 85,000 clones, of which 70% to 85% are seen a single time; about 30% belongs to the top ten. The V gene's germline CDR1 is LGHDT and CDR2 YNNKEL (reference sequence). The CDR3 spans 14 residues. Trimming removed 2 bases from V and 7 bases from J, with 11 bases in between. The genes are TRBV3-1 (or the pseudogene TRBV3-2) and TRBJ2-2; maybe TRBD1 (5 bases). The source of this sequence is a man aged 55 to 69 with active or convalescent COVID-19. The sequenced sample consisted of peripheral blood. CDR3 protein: CASSQLGHGGELFF. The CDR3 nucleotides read TGTGCCAGCAGCCAACTGGGGCACGGCGGGGAGCTGTTTTTT.